This TCR beta chain was captured by sequencing in a study of shared clonotypes between healthy human individuals. Into CD45RA+ naive and CD45RA-negative memory subsets, the CD4+ cells were split. As originally analysed: ImmunoSEQ gave junction-only sequences without quality scores, so filtering differed. Measured with immunoSEQ multiplex PCR; TCRdb has only the in-frame clones, and not every one. V and J calls and clone size are given by that table; D and trimming were obtained from the DNA. The table includes 2 million to 2.5 million clones, just under 95% detected once. This CDR3 spans 16 amino acids. CDR1 and CDR2 (germline): SNHLY, FYNNEI. Trimming left V 2 bases short and J 0 bases short, with 11 bases between.

The clonotype originates from a man younger than 35 in good health. Some clones in this sample may be carry-over from other donors' samples. The sample comprised naive CD4+ T cells from PBMCs. Documented subset: CD45RA+ positively selected. The chain carries TRBV2 and TRBJ1-3, with no clear D. DNA for the CDR3: TGTGCCAGCAGTGAACAAGCCGCAAGCTCTGGAAACACCATATATTTT. Protein: CASSEQAASSGNTIYF.